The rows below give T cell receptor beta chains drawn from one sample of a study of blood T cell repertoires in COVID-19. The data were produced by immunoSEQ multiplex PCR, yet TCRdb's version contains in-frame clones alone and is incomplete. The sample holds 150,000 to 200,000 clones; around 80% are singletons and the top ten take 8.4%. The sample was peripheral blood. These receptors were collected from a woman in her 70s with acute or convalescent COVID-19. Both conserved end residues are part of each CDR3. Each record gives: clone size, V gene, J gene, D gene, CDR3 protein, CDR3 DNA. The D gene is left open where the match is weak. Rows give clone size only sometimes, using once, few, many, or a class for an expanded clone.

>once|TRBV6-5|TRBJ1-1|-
CASSAGSMNTEAFF
TGTGCCAGCAGCGCAGGGTCCATGAACACTGAAGCTTTCTTT
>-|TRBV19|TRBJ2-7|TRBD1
CASRRTGDYEQYF
TGTGCCAGTAGACGGACAGGGGACTACGAGCAGTACTTC
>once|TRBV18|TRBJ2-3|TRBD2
CASSLQTVAGTTDTQYF
TGTGCCAGCTCGCTTCAAACTGTAGCGGGAACCACAGATACGCAGTATTTT
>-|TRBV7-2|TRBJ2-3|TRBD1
CASSRTGTRTDTQYF
TGTGCCAGCAGCCGGACAGGGACTCGGACAGATACGCAGTATTTT
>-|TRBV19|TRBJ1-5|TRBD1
CASSIWWGQGDQPQHF
TGTGCCAGTAGTATTTGGTGGGGACAGGGAGATCAGCCCCAGCATTTT
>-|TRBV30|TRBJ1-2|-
CASDSPYGYTF
TGTGCCTCGGACAGTCCCTATGGCTACACCTTC
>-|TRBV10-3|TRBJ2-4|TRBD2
CATRTSETKNIQYF
TGTGCCACCAGGACTAGCGAAACCAAAAACATTCAGTACTTC
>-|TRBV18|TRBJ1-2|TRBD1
CASSPTTGGRNGYTF
TGTGCCAGCTCACCGACAACAGGGGGGCGAAATGGCTACACCTTC
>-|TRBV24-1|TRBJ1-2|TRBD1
CATSDLRPGGNYGYTF
TGTGCCACCAGTGATTTGCGGCCAGGGGGTAACTATGGCTACACCTTC
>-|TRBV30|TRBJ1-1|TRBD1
CASDRLNTEAFF
TGTGCCTCGGACAGGTTGAACACTGAAGCTTTCTTT
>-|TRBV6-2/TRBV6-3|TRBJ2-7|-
CASSLGQLGHEQYF
TGTGCCAGCAGTTTAGGACAGTTAGGCCACGAGCAGTACTTC
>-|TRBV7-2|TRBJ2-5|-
CASSLEAGETQYF
TGTGCCAGCAGCCTAGAGGCAGGAGAGACCCAGTACTTC
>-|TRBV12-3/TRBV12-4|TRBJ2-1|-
CASSLVSNNEQFF
TGTGCCAGCAGTTTAGTTTCCAACAATGAGCAGTTCTTC
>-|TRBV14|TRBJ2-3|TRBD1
CASSLMTGGTDTQYF
TGTGCCAGCAGCCTCATGACAGGGGGCACAGATACGCAGTATTTT
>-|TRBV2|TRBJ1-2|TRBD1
CASRTTDGTGVAGYTF
TGTGCCAGCAGAACGACTGACGGGACAGGGGTGGCTGGCTACACCTTC
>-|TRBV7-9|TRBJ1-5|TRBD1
CASREGQMVNQPQHF
TGTGCCAGCAGAGAGGGACAGATGGTCAATCAGCCCCAGCATTTT
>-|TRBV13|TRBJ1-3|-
CASSPGATSGNTIYF
TGTGCCAGCAGCCCAGGGGCCACCTCTGGAAACACCATATATTTT
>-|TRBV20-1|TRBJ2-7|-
CSARADYEQYF
TGCAGTGCTAGAGCAGACTACGAGCAGTACTTC